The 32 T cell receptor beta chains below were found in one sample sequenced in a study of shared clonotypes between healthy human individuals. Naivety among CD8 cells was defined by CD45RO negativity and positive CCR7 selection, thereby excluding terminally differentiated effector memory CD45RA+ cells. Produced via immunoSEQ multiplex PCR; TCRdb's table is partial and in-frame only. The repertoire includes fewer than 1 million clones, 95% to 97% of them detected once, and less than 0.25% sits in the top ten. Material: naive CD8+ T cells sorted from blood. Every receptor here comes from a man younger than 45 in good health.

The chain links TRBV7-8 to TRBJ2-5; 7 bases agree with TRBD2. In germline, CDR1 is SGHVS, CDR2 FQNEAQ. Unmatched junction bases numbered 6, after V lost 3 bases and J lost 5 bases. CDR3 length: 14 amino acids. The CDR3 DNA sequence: TGTGCCAGCAGCTTTATGGCGGGAGAGGAGACCCAGTACTTC. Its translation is CASSFMAGEETQYF. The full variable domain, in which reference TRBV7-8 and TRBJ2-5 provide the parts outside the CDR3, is GAGVSQSPRYKVAKRGQDVALRCDPISGHVSLFWYQQALGQGPEFLTYFQNEAQLDKSGLPSDRFFAERPEGSVSTLKIQRTQQEDSAVYLCASSFMAGEETQYFGPGTRLLVL.

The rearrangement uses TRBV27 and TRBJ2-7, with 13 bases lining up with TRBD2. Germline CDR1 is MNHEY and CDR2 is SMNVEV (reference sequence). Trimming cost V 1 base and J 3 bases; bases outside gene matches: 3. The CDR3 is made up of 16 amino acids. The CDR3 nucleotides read TGTGCCAGCAGTTTATTCGGGACTAGCGGGAACTACGAGCAGTACTTC. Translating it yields CASSLFGTSGNYEQYF.

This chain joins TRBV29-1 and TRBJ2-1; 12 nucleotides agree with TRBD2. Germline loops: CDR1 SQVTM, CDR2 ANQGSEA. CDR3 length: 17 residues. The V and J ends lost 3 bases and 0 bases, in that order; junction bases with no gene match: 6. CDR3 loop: CSVDGTSGLDSYNEQFF. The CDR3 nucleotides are TGCAGCGTTGATGGGACTAGCGGGCTGGACTCCTACAATGAGCAGTTCTTC.

The CDR3 sequence is CASSPTTSPNNEQFF. CDR3 DNA sequence: TGTGCCAGCAGCCCGACCACTAGCCCAAACAATGAGCAGTTCTTC. This sequence joins TRBV7-2 and TRBJ2-1; a possible D gene is TRBD2 (6 bases). Germline values: CDR1 SGHTA, CDR2 FQGNSA. There are 15 residues in the CDR3. V was clipped by 5 bases and J by 5 bases, with 16 bases between them.

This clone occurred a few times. CDR3 in DNA: TGTGCCAGCAGCTCAACCCTTGGCAATCAGCCCCAGCATTTT. Encoded protein: CASSSTLGNQPQHF. The rearrangement uses TRBV7-9 and TRBJ1-5; no clear D. Looked up from germline, CDR1 is SEHNR and CDR2 is FQNEAQ (reference sequence). Trimming took off 4 bases at V and 2 bases at J, with 9 bases between the two ends. This CDR3 contains 14 residues.

CDR3 loop: CASSRFTDTQYF. The CDR3 DNA follows: TGTGCCAGCAGCCGTTTCACAGATACGCAGTATTTT. The chain combines TRBV28 with TRBJ2-3; D remains unclear. Germline CDR1 reads MDHEN; CDR2 reads SYDVKM. The V end was cut by 6 bases, the J end by 2 bases, with 6 bases between. The CDR3 covers 12 residues.

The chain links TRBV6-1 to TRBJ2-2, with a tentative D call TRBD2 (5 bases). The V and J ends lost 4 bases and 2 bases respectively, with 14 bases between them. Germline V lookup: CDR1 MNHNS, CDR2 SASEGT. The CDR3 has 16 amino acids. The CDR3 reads CASSGELQLNTGELFF. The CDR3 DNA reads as TGTGCCAGCAGTGGGGAGTTACAGCTCAACACCGGGGAGCTGTTTTTT.

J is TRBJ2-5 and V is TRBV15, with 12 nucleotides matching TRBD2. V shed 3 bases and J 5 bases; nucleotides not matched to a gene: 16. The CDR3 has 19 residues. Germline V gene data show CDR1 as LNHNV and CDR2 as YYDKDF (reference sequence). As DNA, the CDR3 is TGTGCCACCAGCAGGTACCCCGTACCCCCGACTAGCGGGAGTGAGACCCAGTACTTC. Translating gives CATSRYPVPPTSGSETQYF. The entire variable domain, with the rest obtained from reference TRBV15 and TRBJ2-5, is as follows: DAMVIQNPRYQVTQFGKPVTLSCSQTLNHNVMYWYQQKSSQAPKLLFHYYDKDFNNEADTPDNFQSRRPNTSFCFLDIRSPGLGDTAMYLCATSRYPVPPTSGSETQYFGPGTRLLVL.

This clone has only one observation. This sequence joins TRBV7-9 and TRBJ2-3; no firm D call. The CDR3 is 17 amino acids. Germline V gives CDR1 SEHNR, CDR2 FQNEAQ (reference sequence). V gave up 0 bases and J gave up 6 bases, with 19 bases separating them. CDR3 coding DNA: TGTGCCAGCAGCTTAGCGGGCTCCTTTTCGCCTGAGGATACGCAGTATTTT. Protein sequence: CASSLAGSFSPEDTQYF.

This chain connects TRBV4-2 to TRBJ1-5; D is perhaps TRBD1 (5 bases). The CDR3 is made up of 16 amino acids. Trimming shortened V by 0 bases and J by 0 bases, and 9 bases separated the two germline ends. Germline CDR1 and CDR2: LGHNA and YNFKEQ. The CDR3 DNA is TGTGCCAGCAGCCAAGAGGGGACCCTTAGCAATCAGCCCCAGCATTTT. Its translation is CASSQEGTLSNQPQHF.

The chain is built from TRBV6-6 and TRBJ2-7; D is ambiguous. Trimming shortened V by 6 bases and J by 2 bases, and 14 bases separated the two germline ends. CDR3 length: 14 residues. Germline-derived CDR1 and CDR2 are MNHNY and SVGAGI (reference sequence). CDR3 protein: CASSPLLFPYEQYF. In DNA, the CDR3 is TGTGCCAGCAGCCCCCTGTTATTTCCCTACGAGCAGTACTTC.

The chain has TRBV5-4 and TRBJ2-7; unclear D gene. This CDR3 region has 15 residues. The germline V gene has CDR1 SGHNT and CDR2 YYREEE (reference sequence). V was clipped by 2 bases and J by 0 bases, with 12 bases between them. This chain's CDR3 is CASSFGRNPSYEQYF. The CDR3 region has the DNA TGTGCCAGCAGCTTCGGACGGAACCCCTCCTACGAGCAGTACTTC. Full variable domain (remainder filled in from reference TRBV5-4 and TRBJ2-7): ETGVTQSPTHLIKTRGQQVTLRCSSQSGHNTVSWYQQALGQGPQFIFQYYREEENGRGNFPPRFSGLQFPNYSSELNVNALELDDSALYLCASSFGRNPSYEQYFGPGTRLTVT.

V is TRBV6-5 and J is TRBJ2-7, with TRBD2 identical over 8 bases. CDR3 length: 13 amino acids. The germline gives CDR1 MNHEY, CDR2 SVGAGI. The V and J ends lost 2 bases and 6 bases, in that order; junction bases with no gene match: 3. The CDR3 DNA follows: TGTGCCAGCAGTTACCGAGCGGGAGTCGAGCAGTACTTC. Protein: CASSYRAGVEQYF.

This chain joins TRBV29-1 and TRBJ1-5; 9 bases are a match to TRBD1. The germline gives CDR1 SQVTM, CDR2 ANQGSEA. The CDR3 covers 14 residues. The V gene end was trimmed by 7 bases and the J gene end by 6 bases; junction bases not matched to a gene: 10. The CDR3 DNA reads TGCAGCGCCATGGGACAGGGAATAGGTCAGCCCCAGCATTTT. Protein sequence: CSAMGQGIGQPQHF.

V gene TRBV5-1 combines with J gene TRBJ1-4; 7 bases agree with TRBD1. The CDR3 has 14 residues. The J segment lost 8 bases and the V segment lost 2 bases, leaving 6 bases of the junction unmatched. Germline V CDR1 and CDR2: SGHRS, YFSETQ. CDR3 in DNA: TGCGCCAGCAGCTTACAGGGGATGTGGGAAAAACTGTTTTTT. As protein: CASSLQGMWEKLFF.

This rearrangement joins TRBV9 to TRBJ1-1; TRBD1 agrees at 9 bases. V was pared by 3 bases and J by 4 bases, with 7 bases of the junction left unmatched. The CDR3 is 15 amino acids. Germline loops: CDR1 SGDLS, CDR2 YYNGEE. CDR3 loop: CASSANRGRGTEAFF. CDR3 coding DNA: TGTGCCAGCAGCGCGAACAGGGGGCGAGGCACTGAAGCTTTCTTT.

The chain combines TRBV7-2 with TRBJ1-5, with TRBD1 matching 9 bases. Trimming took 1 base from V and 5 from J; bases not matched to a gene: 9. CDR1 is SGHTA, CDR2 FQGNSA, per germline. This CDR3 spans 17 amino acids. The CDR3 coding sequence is TGTGCCAGCAGCTTAGTCCCGGGACAGGGCCTCGATCAGCCCCAGCATTTT. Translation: CASSLVPGQGLDQPQHF. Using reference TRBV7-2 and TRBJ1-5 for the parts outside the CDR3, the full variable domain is GAGVSQSPSNKVTEKGKDVELRCDPISGHTALYWYRQSLGQGLEFLIYFQGNSAPDKSGLPSDRFSAERTGGSVSTLTIQRTQQEDSAVYLCASSLVPGQGLDQPQHFGDGTRLSIL.

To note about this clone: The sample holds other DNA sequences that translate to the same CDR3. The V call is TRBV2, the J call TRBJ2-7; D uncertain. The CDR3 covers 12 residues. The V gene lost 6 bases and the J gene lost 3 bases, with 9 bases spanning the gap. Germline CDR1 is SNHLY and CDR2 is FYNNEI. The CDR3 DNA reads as TGTGCCAGCAGGGGTGGCTACTACGAGCAGTACTTC. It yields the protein CASRGGYYEQYF. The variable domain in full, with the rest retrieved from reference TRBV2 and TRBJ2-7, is EPEVTQTPSHQVTQMGQEVILRCVPISNHLYFYWYRQILGQKVEFLVSFYNNEISEKSEIFDDQFSVERPDGSNFTLKIRSTKLEDSAMYFCASRGGYYEQYFGPGTRLTVT.

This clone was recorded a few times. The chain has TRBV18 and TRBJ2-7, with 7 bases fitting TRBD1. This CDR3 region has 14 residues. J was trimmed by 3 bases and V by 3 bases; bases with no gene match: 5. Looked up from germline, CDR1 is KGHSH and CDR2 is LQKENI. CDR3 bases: TGTGCCAGCTCACCGTCGACAGGGTTCTACGAGCAGTACTTC. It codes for CASSPSTGFYEQYF. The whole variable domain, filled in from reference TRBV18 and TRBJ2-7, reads NAGVMQNPRHLVRRRGQEARLRCSPMKGHSHVYWYRQLPEEGLKFMVYLQKENIIDESGMPKERFSAEFPKEGPSILRIQQVVRGDSAAYFCASSPSTGFYEQYFGPGTRLTVT.

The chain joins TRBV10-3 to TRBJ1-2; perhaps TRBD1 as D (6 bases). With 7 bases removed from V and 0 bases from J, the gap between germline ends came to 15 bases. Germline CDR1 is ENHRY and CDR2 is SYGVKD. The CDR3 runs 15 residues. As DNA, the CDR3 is TGTGCCATCAACAACGGGACACTGTCTAACTATGGCTACACCTTC. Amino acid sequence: CAINNGTLSNYGYTF.

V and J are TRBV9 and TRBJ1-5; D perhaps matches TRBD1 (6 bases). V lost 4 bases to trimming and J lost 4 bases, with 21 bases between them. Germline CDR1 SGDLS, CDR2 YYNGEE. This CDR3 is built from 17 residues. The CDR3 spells CASSPLPYPGVNQPQHF. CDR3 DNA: TGTGCCAGCAGCCCTCTTCCTTATCCAGGGGTTAATCAGCCCCAGCATTTT.

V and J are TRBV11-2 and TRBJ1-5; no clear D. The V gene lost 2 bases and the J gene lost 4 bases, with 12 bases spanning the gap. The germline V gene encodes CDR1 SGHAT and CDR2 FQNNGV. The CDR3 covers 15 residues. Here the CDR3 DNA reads TGTGCCAGCAGCTTAACCGGTATGGGTAATCAGCCCCAGCATTTT. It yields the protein CASSLTGMGNQPQHF.

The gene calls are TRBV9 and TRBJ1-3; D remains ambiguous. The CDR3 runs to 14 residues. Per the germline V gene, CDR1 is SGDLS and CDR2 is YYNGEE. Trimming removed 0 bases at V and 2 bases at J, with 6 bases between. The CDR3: CASSVVGAGNTIYF. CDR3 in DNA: TGTGCCAGCAGCGTAGTAGGTGCTGGAAACACCATATATTTT.

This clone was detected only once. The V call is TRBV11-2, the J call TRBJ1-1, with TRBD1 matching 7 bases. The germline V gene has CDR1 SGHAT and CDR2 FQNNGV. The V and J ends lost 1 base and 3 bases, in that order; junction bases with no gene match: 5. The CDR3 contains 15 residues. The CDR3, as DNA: TGTGCCAGCAGCTTAGGAGGGGGCGTCGACACTGAAGCTTTCTTT. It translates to CASSLGGGVDTEAFF.

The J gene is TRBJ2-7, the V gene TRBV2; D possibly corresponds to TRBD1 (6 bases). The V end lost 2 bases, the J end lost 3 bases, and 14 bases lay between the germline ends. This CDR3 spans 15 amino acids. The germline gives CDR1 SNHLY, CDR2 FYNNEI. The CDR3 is CASSESGGGIYEQYF. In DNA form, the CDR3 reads TGTGCCAGCAGTGAATCTGGGGGCGGTATCTACGAGCAGTACTTC.

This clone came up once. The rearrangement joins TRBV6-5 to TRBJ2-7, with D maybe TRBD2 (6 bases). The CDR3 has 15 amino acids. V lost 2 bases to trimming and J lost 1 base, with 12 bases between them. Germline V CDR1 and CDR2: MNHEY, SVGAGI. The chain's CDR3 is CASSYGAGKSYEQYF. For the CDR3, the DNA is TGTGCCAGCAGTTACGGGGCGGGAAAGTCCTACGAGCAGTACTTC.

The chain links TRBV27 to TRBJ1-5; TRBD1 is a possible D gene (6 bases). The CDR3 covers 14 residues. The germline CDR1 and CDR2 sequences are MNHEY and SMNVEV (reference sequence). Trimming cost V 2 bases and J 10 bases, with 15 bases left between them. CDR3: CASSLTGRSGPQHF. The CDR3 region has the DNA TGTGCCAGCAGTTTAACAGGGCGCAGTGGACCCCAGCATTTT.

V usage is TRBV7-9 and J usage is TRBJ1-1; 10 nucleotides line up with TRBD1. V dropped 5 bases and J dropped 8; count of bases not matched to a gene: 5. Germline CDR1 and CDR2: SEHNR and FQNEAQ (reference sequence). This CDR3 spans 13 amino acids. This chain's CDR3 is CASSPGTGEEAFF. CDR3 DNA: TGTGCCAGCAGCCCCGGGACAGGGGAAGAAGCTTTCTTT.

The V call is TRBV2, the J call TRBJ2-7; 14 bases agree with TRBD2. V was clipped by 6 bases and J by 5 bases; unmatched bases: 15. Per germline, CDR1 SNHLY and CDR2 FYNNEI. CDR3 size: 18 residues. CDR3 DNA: TGTGCCAGCAGATTCCCCTCGGGACTAGCGGGAGTTATCAACGAGCAGTACTTC. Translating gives CASRFPSGLAGVINEQYF.

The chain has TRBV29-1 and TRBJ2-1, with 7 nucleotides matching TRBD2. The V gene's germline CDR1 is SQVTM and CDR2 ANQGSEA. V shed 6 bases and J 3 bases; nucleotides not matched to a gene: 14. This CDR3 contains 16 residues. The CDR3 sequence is CSVTGSGGVFYNEQFF. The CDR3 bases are TGCAGCGTAACCGGGTCGGGAGGAGTCTTCTACAATGAGCAGTTCTTC.

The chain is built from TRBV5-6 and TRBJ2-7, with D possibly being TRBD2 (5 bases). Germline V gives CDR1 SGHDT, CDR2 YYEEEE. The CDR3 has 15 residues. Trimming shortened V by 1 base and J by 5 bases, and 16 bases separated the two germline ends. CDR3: CASSLIGVSKNEQYF. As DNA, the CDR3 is TGTGCCAGCAGCTTGATCGGGGTATCGAAGAACGAGCAGTACTTC. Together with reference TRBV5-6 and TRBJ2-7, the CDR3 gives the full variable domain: DAGVTQSPTHLIKTRGQQVTLRCSPKSGHDTVSWYQQALGQGPQFIFQYYEEEERQRGNFPDRFSGHQFPNYSSELNVNALLLGDSALYLCASSLIGVSKNEQYFGPGTRLTVT.

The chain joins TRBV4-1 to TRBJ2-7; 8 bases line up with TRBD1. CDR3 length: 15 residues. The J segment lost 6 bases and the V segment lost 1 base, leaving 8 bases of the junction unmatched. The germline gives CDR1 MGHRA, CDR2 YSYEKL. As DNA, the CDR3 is TGCGCCAGCAGCCAAGTTGGCGGACAGGGCCTCGAGCAGTACTTC. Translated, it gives CASSQVGGQGLEQYF.